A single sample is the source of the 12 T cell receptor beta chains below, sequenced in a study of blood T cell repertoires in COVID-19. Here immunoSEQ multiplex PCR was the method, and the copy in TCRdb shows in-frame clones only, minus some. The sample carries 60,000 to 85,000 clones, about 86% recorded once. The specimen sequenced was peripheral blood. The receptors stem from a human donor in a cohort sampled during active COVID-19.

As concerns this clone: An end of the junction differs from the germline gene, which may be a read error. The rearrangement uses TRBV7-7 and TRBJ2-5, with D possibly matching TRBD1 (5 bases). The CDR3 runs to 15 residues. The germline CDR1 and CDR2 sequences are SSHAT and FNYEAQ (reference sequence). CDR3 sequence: CASSLVRGRIETQYF. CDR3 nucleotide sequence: TGTGCTAGCAGCTTAGTTAGGGGTCGGATCGAGACCCAGTACTTC. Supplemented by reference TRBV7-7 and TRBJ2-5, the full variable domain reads GAGVSQSPRYKVTKRGQDVTLRCDPISSHATLYWYQQALGQGPEFLTYFNYEAQPDKSGLPSDRFSAERPEGSISTLTIQRTEQRDSAMYRCASSLVRGRIETQYFGPGTRLLVL.

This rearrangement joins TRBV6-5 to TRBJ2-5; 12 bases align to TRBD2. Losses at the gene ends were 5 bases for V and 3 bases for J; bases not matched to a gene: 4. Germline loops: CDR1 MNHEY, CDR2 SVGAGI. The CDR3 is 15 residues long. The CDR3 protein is CASSNRLAGEETQYF. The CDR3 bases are TGTGCCAGCAGTAACCGACTAGCGGGAGAAGAGACCCAGTACTTC.

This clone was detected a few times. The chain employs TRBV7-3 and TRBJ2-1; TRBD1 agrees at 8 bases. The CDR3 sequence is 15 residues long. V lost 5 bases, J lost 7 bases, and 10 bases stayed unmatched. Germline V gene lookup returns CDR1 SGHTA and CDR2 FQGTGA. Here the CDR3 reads CASSPRGRGWNEQFF. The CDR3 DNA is TGTGCCAGCAGCCCCAGGGGGCGCGGGTGGAATGAGCAGTTCTTC.

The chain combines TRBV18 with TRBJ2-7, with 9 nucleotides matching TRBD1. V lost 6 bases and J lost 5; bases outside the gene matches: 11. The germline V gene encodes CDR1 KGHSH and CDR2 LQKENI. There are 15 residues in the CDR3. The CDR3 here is CASSRTGTGPNEQYF. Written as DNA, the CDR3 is TGTGCCAGCTCGCGAACCGGGACAGGGCCAAACGAGCAGTACTTC.

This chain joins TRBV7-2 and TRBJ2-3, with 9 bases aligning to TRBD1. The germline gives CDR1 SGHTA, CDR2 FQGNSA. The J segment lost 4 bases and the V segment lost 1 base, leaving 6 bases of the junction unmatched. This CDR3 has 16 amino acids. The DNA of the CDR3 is TGTGCCAGCAGCTTAGGTGGGACAGGGAGAGCAGATACGCAGTATTTT. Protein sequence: CASSLGGTGRADTQYF.

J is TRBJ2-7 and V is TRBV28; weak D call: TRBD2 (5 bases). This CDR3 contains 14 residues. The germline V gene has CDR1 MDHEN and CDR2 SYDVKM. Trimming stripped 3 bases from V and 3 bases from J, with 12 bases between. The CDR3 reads CASSFYGINYEQYF. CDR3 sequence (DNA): TGTGCCAGCAGTTTCTACGGGATTAACTACGAGCAGTACTTC. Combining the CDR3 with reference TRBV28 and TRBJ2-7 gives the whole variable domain DVKVTQSSRYLVKRTGEKVFLECVQDMDHENMFWYRQDPGLGLRLIYFSYDVKMKEKGDIPEGYSVSREKKERFSLILESASTNQTSMYLCASSFYGINYEQYFGPGTRLTVT.

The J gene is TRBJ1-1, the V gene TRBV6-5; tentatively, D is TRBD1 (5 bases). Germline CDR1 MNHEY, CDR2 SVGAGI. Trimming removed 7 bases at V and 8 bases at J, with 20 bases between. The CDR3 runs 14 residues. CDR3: CASTNQGSVTEAFF. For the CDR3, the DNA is TGTGCCAGCACTAATCAGGGTTCAGTCACGGAAGCTTTCTTT.

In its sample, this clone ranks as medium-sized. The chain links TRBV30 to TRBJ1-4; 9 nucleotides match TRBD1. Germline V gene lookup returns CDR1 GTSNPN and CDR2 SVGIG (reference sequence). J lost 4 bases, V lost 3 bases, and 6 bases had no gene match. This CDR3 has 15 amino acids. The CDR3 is CAWRGQGSGNEKLFF. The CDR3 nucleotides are TGTGCCTGGAGGGGACAGGGTAGCGGTAATGAAAAACTGTTTTTT.

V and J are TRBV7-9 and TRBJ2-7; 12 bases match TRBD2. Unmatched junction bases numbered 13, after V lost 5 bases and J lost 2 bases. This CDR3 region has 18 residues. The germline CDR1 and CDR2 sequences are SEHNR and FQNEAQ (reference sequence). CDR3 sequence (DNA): TGTGCCAGCAGCCGACAGGGGACTAGCGGGTTAGGGGCCTACGAGCAGTACTTC. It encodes CASSRQGTSGLGAYEQYF.

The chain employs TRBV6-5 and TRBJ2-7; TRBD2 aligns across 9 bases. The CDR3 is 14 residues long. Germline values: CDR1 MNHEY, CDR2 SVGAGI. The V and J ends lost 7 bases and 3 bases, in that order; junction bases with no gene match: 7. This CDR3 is CASKGLAGYYEQYF. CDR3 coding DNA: TGTGCCAGCAAGGGGCTAGCGGGATACTACGAGCAGTACTTC.

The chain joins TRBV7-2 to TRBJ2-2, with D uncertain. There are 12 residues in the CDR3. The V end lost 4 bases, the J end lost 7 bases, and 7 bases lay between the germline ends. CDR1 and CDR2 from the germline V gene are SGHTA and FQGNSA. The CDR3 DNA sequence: TGTGCCAGCAGCTCCTACGGCGGGGAGCTGTTTTTT. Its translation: CASSSYGGELFF.

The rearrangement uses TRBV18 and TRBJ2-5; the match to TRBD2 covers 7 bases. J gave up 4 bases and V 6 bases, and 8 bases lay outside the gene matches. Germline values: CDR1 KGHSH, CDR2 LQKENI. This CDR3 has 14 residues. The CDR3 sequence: CASSPGTTRETQYF. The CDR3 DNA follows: TGTGCCAGCTCGCCTGGGACTACACGAGAGACCCAGTACTTC.